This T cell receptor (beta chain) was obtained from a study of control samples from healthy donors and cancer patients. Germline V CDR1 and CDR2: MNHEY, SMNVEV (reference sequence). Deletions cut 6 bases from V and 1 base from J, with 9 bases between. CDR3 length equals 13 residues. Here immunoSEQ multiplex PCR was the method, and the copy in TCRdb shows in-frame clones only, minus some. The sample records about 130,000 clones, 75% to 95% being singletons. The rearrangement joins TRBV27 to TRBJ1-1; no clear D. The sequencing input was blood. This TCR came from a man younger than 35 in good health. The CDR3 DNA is TGTGCCAGCAGCGTCCTCAGGAACACTGAAGCTTTCTTT. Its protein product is CASSVLRNTEAFF.